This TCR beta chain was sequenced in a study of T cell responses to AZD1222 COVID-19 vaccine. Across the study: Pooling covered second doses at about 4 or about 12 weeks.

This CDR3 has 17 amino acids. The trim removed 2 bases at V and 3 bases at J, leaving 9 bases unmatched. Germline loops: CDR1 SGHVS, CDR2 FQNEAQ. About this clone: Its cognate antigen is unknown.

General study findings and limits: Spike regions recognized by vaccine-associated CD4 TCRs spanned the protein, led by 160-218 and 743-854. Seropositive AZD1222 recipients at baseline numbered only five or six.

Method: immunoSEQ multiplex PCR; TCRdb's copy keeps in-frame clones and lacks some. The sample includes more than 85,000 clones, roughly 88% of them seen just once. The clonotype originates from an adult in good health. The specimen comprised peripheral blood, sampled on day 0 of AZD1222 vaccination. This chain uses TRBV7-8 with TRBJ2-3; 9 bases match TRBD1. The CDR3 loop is CASSLIRVTGGTDTQYF. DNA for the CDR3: TGTGCCAGCAGCTTAATACGAGTGACAGGGGGTACAGATACGCAGTATTTT.